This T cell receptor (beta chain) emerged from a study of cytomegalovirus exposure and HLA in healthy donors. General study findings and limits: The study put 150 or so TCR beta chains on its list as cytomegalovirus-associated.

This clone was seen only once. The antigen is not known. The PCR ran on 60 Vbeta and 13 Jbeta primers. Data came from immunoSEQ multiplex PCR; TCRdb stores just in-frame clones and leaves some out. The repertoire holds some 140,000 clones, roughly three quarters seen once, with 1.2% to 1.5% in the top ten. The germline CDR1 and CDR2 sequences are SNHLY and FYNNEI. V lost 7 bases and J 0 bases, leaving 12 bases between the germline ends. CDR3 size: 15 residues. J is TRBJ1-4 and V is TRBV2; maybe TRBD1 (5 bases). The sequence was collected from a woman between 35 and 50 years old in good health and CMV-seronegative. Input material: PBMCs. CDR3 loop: CASTGTAPTNEKLFF. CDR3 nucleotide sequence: TGTGCCAGCACAGGGACTGCCCCAACTAATGAAAAACTGTTTTTT. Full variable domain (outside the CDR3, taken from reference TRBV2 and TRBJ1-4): EPEVTQTPSHQVTQMGQEVILRCVPISNHLYFYWYRQILGQKVEFLVSFYNNEISEKSEIFDDQFSVERPDGSNFTLKIRSTKLEDSAMYFCASTGTAPTNEKLFFGSGTQLSVL.